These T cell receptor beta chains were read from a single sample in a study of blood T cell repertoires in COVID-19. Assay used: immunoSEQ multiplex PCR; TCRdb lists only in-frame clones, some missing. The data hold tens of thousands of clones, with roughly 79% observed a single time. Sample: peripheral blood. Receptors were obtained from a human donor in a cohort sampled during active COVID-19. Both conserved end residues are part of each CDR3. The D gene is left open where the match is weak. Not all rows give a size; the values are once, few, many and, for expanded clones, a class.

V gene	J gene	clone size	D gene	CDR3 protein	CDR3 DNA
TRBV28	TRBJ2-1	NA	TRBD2	CASRPGLAGVNEQFF	TGTGCCAGCAGACCGGGACTAGCGGGAGTCAATGAGCAGTTCTTC
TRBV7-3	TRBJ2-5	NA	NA	CASSSGAGRGVRQETQYF	TGTGCCAGCAGCTCCGGCGCAGGGAGGGGGGTCCGACAAGAGACCCAGTACTTC
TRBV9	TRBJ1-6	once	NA	CASSTQTQTNSPLHF	TGTGCCAGCAGCACCCAGACTCAGACTAATTCACCCCTCCACTTT
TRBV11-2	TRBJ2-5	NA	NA	CASSTGLQETQYF	TGTGCCAGCAGCACGGGACTCCAAGAGACCCAGTACTTC
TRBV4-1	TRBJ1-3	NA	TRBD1	CASSQDPTGTISGNTIYF	TGCGCCAGCAGCCAAGATCCGACAGGGACGATCTCTGGAAACACCATATATTTT
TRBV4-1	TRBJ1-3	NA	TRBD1	CASSPAGGQNSGNTIYF	TGCGCCAGCAGCCCGGCGGGGGGACAGAACTCTGGAAACACCATATATTTT
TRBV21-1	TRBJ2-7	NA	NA	CASIFKEGESSYEQYF	TGTGCCAGCATCTTCAAAGAGGGGGAGAGCTCCTACGAGCAGTACTTC
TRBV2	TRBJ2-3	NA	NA	CASSVSRARATDTQYF	TGTGCCAGCAGTGTTTCCCGAGCCAGGGCCACAGATACGCAGTATTTT
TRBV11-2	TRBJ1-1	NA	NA	CASSLVLTATEAFF	TGTGCCAGCAGCTTAGTGTTGACTGCGACTGAAGCTTTCTTT
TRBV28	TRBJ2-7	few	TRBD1	CASSLTGQGARYEQYF	TGTGCCAGCAGTCTAACGGGACAGGGGGCAAGGTACGAGCAGTACTTC
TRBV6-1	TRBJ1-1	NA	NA	CASSEIPGVETEAFF	TGTGCCAGCAGTGAGATACCGGGGGTGGAAACTGAAGCTTTCTTT
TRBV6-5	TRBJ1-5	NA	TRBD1	CASSSRTGSQPQHF	TGTGCCAGCAGTTCCCGGACAGGGAGTCAGCCCCAGCATTTT
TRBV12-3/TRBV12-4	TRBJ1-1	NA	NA	CASSLGENTEAFF	TGTGCCAGCAGTTTAGGAGAGAACACTGAAGCTTTCTTT
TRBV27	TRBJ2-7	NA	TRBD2	CASSSPRSGSGYEQYF	TGTGCCAGCAGTTCTCCACGTAGCGGGAGTGGGTACGAGCAGTACTTC
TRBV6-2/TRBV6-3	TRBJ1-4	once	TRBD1	CASSTGQGYEKLFF	TGTGCCAGCAGCACGGGACAGGGATACGAAAAACTGTTTTTT
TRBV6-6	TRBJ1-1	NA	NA	CASKDGHPNTEAFF	TGTGCCAGCAAGGACGGACACCCGAACACTGAAGCTTTCTTT
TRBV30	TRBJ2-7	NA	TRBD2	CAWSLGGTMLEQYF	TGTGCCTGGAGTCTGGGTGGGACTATGCTCGAGCAGTACTTC
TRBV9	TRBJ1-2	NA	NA	CASSPSPRGPFGYTF	TGTGCCAGCAGCCCCTCACCGCGGGGTCCTTTTGGCTACACCTTC
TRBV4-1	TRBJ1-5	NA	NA	CASSQEELRGNQPQHF	TGCGCCAGCAGCCAAGAGGAGCTGCGGGGTAATCAGCCCCAGCATTTT
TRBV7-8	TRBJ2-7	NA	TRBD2	CASSFLAGDSYEQYF	TGTGCCAGCAGCTTTCTAGCGGGAGACTCCTACGAGCAGTACTTC
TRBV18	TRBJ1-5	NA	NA	CASSPPGGSNQPQHF	TGTGCCAGCTCACCCCCTGGGGGGTCCAATCAGCCCCAGCATTTT
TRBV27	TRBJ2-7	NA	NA	CASSAQDPGSYEQYF	TGTGCCAGCAGTGCACAAGACCCCGGGTCCTACGAGCAGTACTTC
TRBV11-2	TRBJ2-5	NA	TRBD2	CASRAGTIIQETQYF	TGTGCCAGCAGGGCAGGGACTATCATCCAAGAGACCCAGTACTTC
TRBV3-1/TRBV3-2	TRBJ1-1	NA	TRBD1	CASTLRQGAAFF	TGTGCCAGCACCCTGAGGCAGGGGGCAGCTTTCTTT
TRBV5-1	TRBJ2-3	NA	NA	CASSGGGGQEDTQYF	TGCGCCAGCAGCGGGGGAGGAGGGCAGGAAGATACGCAGTATTTT